This paragraph reports one T cell receptor beta chain. The data were taken from a study of technical replicates of blood from a few donors. Profiled with immunoSEQ multiplex PCR; TCRdb holds only in-frame clones, not every one. The table has roughly 80,000 clones, 91% seen once; the top ten hold approximately 0.25%. Per germline, CDR1 LGHNT and CDR2 FRNRAP. V shed 6 bases and J shed 4 bases, with 12 bases lying between them. CDR3 length equals 13 residues. Sequenced input: T cells isolated from PBMCs. The rearrangement links TRBV12-5 to TRBJ1-2; perhaps TRBD1 as D (5 bases). This sequence originates from a human donor in good health. CDR3 nucleotide sequence: TGTGCTAGTGGCGGGGGACTGGGCTATGGCTACACCTTC. It codes for CASGGGLGYGYTF.